Here is one TCR beta chain with its context. Clones were sequenced by immunoSEQ multiplex PCR, and TCRdb holds only the in-frame ones, with some missing. The sample yields approximately 200,000 clones, around 94% seen once. Looked up from germline, CDR1 is MNHEY and CDR2 is SMNVEV (reference sequence). V was shortened by 6 bases and J by 7 bases, with 15 bases between the two germline ends. CDR3 length equals 13 residues. The data derive from a study of T cell responses to AZD1222 COVID-19 vaccine. The source material was peripheral blood, sampled 28 days after the second dose of the MenACWY control vaccine. The TCR sequence derives from an adult who received the MenACWY meningococcal vaccine as a control. The rearrangement uses TRBV27 and TRBJ1-2; possibly TRBD1 for D (5 bases). The CDR3 is CASSPGAGRGYTF. The CDR3, as DNA: TGTGCCAGCAGCCCTGGGGCGGGACGTGGCTACACCTTC.